Following are 14 T cell receptor beta chains from one sample sequenced in a study of blood T cells in healthy people across ages. Next came a second PCR, run for about 7 to 12 cycles, which used a sample-barcoded 5' primer along with a J-beta primer mix. TCRdb analysed the 5' RACE reads with MiXCR anew, one entry per CDR3 protein. The sample comprises about 1.8 million distinct CDR3 sequences, roughly 52% of which are singletons, and 2.1% rests with the top ten. Sequenced: blood. These receptors all come from a woman between 35 and 50 years old in good health.

The chain joins TRBV7-9 to TRBJ1-2; D unresolved. The V end was cut by 4 bases, the J end by 8 bases, with 17 bases between. Germline V gene lookup returns CDR1 SEHNR and CDR2 FQNEAQ (reference sequence). There are 14 residues in the CDR3. CDR3 nucleotides: TGTGCCAGCAGCTCCCCAACTGCCGGTATCGGCTACACCTTC. Translating gives CASSSPTAGIGYTF.

This rearrangement joins TRBV12-3 or TRBV12-4 to TRBJ1-2, with 7 bases matching TRBD1. J gave up 7 bases and V 5 bases, and 13 bases lay outside the gene matches. The CDR3 is 15 amino acids. The CDR3 sequence is CASSQHRGGVAGYTF. The DNA of the CDR3 is TGTGCCAGCAGTCAACACAGGGGCGGCGTCGCTGGCTACACCTTC.

This clonotype has just a few counts. The V gene is TRBV11-2, the J gene TRBJ2-7; D is perhaps TRBD2 (6 bases). The germline gives CDR1 SGHAT, CDR2 FQNNGV. V lost 4 bases and J 0 bases, leaving 22 bases between the germline ends. The CDR3 runs 18 residues. CDR3: CASSSLGLRRGTSYEQYF. For the CDR3, the DNA is TGTGCCAGCAGCTCTTTAGGCCTCCGTCGGGGGACCTCCTACGAGCAGTACTTC.

This clonotype was picked up a small number of times. The chain combines TRBV20-1 with TRBJ2-3, with 9 bases that match TRBD1. The germline CDR1 and CDR2 sequences are DFQATT and SNEGSKA (reference sequence). The V and J ends lost 1 base and 14 bases, in that order; junction bases with no gene match: 10. CDR3 length equals 13 residues. CDR3 protein: CSARVQPGQGLYF. Written as DNA, the CDR3 is TGCAGTGCTAGAGTTCAACCGGGACAGGGTCTGTATTTT.

This clonotype came up a few times. This could be a read error, since a much larger clone is one nucleotide away. CDR3 coding DNA: TGTGCCAGCAGCTGTCAGAGTTATACAGAGCAGTACTTC. Protein sequence: CASSCQSYTEQYF. V and J are TRBV7-6 and TRBJ2-7; D is unclear. Germline V gene data show CDR1 as SGHVS and CDR2 as FNYEAQ. V lost 4 bases and J 7 bases, leaving 14 bases between the germline ends. This CDR3 comprises 13 residues. The whole variable domain, filled in from reference TRBV7-6 and TRBJ2-7, reads GAGVSQSPRYKVTKRGQDVALRCDPISGHVSLYWYRQALGQGPEFLTYFNYEAQQDKSGLPNDRFSAERPEGSISTLTIQRTEQRDSAMYRCASSCQSYTEQYFGPGTRLTVT.

This chain connects TRBV12-3 or TRBV12-4 to TRBJ2-2; 7 nucleotides match TRBD2. This CDR3 spans 15 amino acids. J gave up 3 bases and V 4 bases, and 5 bases lay outside the gene matches. DNA for the CDR3: TGTGCCAGCAGTTGGGAGCGGGGTTACACCGGGGAGCTGTTTTTT. Its protein is CASSWERGYTGELFF.

CDR3 coding DNA: TGTGCCAGTAGTATATTCACAGGACAAGAGACCCAGTACTTC. As protein: CASSIFTGQETQYF. The V and J genes are TRBV19 and TRBJ2-5; D is possibly TRBD1 (5 bases). This CDR3 contains 14 residues. Between the trimmed V and J ends, which lost 2 bases and 2 bases, there was a span of 9 bases. The germline V gene encodes CDR1 LNHDA and CDR2 SQIVND (reference sequence).

The rearrangement links TRBV12-3 or TRBV12-4 to TRBJ1-1; a weak D match, TRBD1 (5 bases). The V and J ends lost 5 bases and 5 bases respectively, with 15 bases between them. The CDR3 covers 14 residues. CDR3 in amino acids: CASSEGKGATEAFF. As DNA, the CDR3 is TGTGCCAGCAGTGAGGGGAAGGGAGCAACTGAAGCTTTCTTT.

As DNA, the CDR3 is TGTGCCAGCAGTTTAGCGGGGGCCCGCTACAATGAGCAGTTCTTC. Protein product: CASSLAGARYNEQFF. The chain employs TRBV27 and TRBJ2-1, with D possibly matching TRBD2 (7 bases). V was pared by 2 bases and J by 3 bases, with 11 bases between. CDR1 is MNHEY and CDR2 is SMNVEV in the germline V gene (reference sequence). The CDR3 totals 15 residues.

This chain links TRBV4-3 with TRBJ2-1; a possible D gene is TRBD2 (6 bases). Between the trimmed V and J ends, which lost 0 bases and 9 bases, there was a span of 18 bases. The germline V gene has CDR1 LGHNA and CDR2 YSLEER. The CDR3 length is 16 residues. CDR3 protein: CASSQDRPGGFSEQFF. CDR3 DNA: TGCGCCAGCAGCCAAGACCGGCCCGGGGGATTCAGTGAGCAGTTCTTC.

The chain employs TRBV3-1 and TRBJ1-2; D not resolved. Per germline, CDR1 LGHDT and CDR2 YNNKEL (reference sequence). This CDR3 has 13 residues. Trimming stripped 4 bases from V and 8 bases from J, with 14 bases between. The CDR3 DNA is TGTGCCAGCAGCCCTGTAGCGGGAAGGGGCTACACCTTC. Its protein is CASSPVAGRGYTF.

CDR3 loop: CSAGKAIGDSQAFF. CDR3 in DNA: TGCAGTGCTGGGAAAGCTATAGGGGATAGTCAAGCTTTCTTT. The chain joins TRBV20-1 to TRBJ1-1, with a weak D call TRBD1 (5 bases). CDR3 size: 14 residues. Germline loops: CDR1 DFQATT, CDR2 SNEGSKA (reference sequence). V was pared by 5 bases and J by 9 bases, with 22 bases between.

The chain couples TRBV4-3 to TRBJ1-2; D is perhaps TRBD1 (6 bases). The CDR3 runs 14 residues. Trimming removed 3 bases from V and 4 bases from J, with 12 bases in between. Germline V CDR1 and CDR2: LGHNA, YSLEER. In DNA, the CDR3 is TGCGCCAGCAGCCAGATACAGGGCGCCTATGGCTACACCTTC. Translation gives CASSQIQGAYGYTF.

This clonotype was found a few times. The chain joins TRBV20-1 to TRBJ2-7; no definite D call. This CDR3 spans 14 amino acids. Between the trimmed V and J ends, which lost 1 base and 1 base, there was a span of 11 bases. CDR1 is DFQATT, CDR2 SNEGSKA, per germline (reference sequence). The CDR3 nucleotides are TGCAGTGCTAGAGGGGTGCGTCAGTCCTACGAGCAGTACTTC. Translated: CSARGVRQSYEQYF.